This entry lists 30 T cell receptor beta chains sequenced from one sample in a study of cytomegalovirus exposure and HLA in healthy donors. The primer mix had 60 Vbeta and 13 Jbeta primers. Only in-frame clones appear in the TCRdb table, and some are missing; sequencing was by immunoSEQ multiplex PCR. Among 150,000 or so clones listed, approximately 80% were seen once. Material: PBMCs. Every receptor here comes from a woman in her 30s in good health and CMV-seronegative.

In this sample, this clone turned up a few times. This chain joins TRBV7-8 and TRBJ1-1; no firm D call. Trimming removed 5 bases from V and 5 bases from J, with 18 bases in between. CDR1 is SGHVS, CDR2 FQNEAQ, per germline. CDR3 size: 15 residues. The DNA of the CDR3 is TGTGCCAGCAGCGTTAGCGGCTTAATCTTAACTGAAGCTTTCTTT. This encodes CASSVSGLILTEAFF.

The chain has TRBV10-3 and TRBJ2-2; a possible D gene is TRBD2 (6 bases). Germline V gene lookup returns CDR1 ENHRY and CDR2 SYGVKD. The CDR3 length is 14 residues. V lost 6 bases and J 7 bases, leaving 15 bases between the germline ends. The CDR3 DNA reads as TGTGCCATCAGCGAGAGGAGGGCTGACGGGGAGCTGTTTTTT. It translates to CAISERRADGELFF.

The gene calls are TRBV4-2 and TRBJ1-1; no clear D gene. This CDR3 comprises 15 residues. V gave up 7 bases and J gave up 2 bases, with 17 bases separating them. Germline V gives CDR1 LGHNA, CDR2 YNFKEQ. CDR3 amino acids: CASNSRGGSNTEAFF. CDR3 DNA: TGTGCCAGCAACTCCCGGGGAGGTTCAAACACTGAAGCTTTCTTT.

The chain has TRBV7-9 and TRBJ1-1; no clear D gene. The CDR3 sequence is 15 residues long. Trimming stripped 2 bases from V and 1 base from J, with 11 bases between. The germline V gene has CDR1 SEHNR and CDR2 FQNEAQ (reference sequence). In DNA, the CDR3 is TGTGCCAGCAGCTTACAGCACGGGGAGAACACTGAAGCTTTCTTT. It translates to CASSLQHGENTEAFF.

V is TRBV27 and J is TRBJ1-2; 7 bases fit TRBD1. Germline V gene lookup returns CDR1 MNHEY and CDR2 SMNVEV (reference sequence). The CDR3 covers 14 residues. The trim removed 5 bases at V and 4 bases at J, leaving 7 bases unmatched. CDR3 sequence (DNA): TGTGCCAGCAGTCAGACAGGGTCTGGCTATGGCTACACCTTC. Its translation: CASSQTGSGYGYTF.

This clone was counted a single time. The chain is built from TRBV5-4 and TRBJ1-3, with D perhaps matching TRBD1 (6 bases). The germline V and J ends were trimmed by 4 bases and 0 bases, with 11 bases remaining between them. The CDR3 runs to 15 residues. Germline values: CDR1 SGHNT, CDR2 YYREEE (reference sequence). The CDR3 DNA reads TGTGCCAGCAGCAAGACAGGCAACTCTGGAAACACCATATATTTT. This gives the protein CASSKTGNSGNTIYF.

CDR3 DNA: TGTGCCAGTAGCAACAGACTAGCGGGAGGCACAGATACGCAGTATTTT. This codes for CASSNRLAGGTDTQYF. The chain carries TRBV19 and TRBJ2-3; TRBD2 aligns across 12 bases. After removal of 6 bases from V and 1 base from J, the junction contained 5 bases not matched to a gene. Germline CDR1 reads LNHDA; CDR2 reads SQIVND (reference sequence). This CDR3 region has 16 residues. The full variable domain, in which reference TRBV19 and TRBJ2-3 provide the parts outside the CDR3, is DGGITQSPKYLFRKEGQNVTLSCEQNLNHDAMYWYRQDPGQGLRLIYYSQIVNDFQKGDIAEGYSVSREKKESFPLTVTSAQKNPTAFYLCASSNRLAGGTDTQYFGPGTRLTVL.

This chain uses TRBV18 with TRBJ1-2, with no clear D. The CDR3 runs 13 residues. Germline V CDR1 and CDR2: KGHSH, LQKENI. The V end lost 2 bases, the J end lost 5 bases, and 9 bases lay between the germline ends. In DNA form, the CDR3 reads TGTGCCAGCTCACCAGCCGAAGAGTATGGCTACACCTTC. As protein: CASSPAEEYGYTF. The full variable domain, in which reference TRBV18 and TRBJ1-2 provide the parts outside the CDR3, is NAGVMQNPRHLVRRRGQEARLRCSPMKGHSHVYWYRQLPEEGLKFMVYLQKENIIDESGMPKERFSAEFPKEGPSILRIQQVVRGDSAAYFCASSPAEEYGYTFGSGTRLTVV.

The chain recombines TRBV7-2 with TRBJ2-7, with 10 positions matching TRBD2. This CDR3 region has 15 residues. Germline V gene sequence: CDR1 SGHTA, CDR2 FQGNSA. Germline trimming cut 5 bases from V and 7 bases from J; bases unmatched to any gene: 11. The CDR3 reads CASSTRLAGVGEQYF. The CDR3 nucleotides read TGTGCCAGCAGCACCCGGCTAGCGGGAGTAGGGGAGCAGTACTTC.

CDR3 in DNA: TGTGCCAGCAGTTACCCTAATGAGCAGTTCTTC. Protein: CASSYPNEQFF. The rearrangement uses TRBV6-6 and TRBJ2-1; D remains unclear. Germline values: CDR1 MNHNY, CDR2 SVGAGI (reference sequence). The length of the CDR3 is 11 residues. The V gene lost 2 bases and the J gene lost 7 bases, with 3 bases spanning the gap.

This clone was found a few times. The CDR3 is CASSLHGLSVTEAFF. The CDR3 bases are TGTGCCAGCAGTTTACACGGTTTATCGGTCACTGAAGCTTTCTTT. The chain couples TRBV28 to TRBJ1-1, with D hard to call. Looked up from germline, CDR1 is MDHEN and CDR2 is SYDVKM. V gave up 2 bases and J gave up 4 bases, with 14 bases separating them. The CDR3 has 15 amino acids.

The genes are TRBV7-9 and TRBJ2-3; D call uncertain. Germline lookup yields CDR1 SEHNR and CDR2 FQNEAQ (reference sequence). CDR3 length: 14 residues. The ends were cut back, 1 base at V and 2 bases at J, with 7 bases in the middle. CDR3 nucleotides: TGTGCCAGCAGCTTAGGAGAGGACACAGATACGCAGTATTTT. It translates to CASSLGEDTDTQYF.

The chain uses TRBV11-2 and TRBJ2-5; 10 bases are a match to TRBD2. CDR1 SGHAT and CDR2 FQNNGV come from the germline V gene. CDR3 length: 15 amino acids. V gave up 5 bases and J gave up 4 bases; unmatched junction bases: 7. The CDR3 sequence: CASSPLAGGRETQYF. CDR3 sequence (DNA): TGTGCCAGCAGCCCCTTAGCGGGGGGAAGAGAGACCCAGTACTTC.

The sample holds a few counts of this clone. The chain links TRBV2 to TRBJ2-2; 9 bases match TRBD1. The CDR3 has 14 residues. The germline V gene has CDR1 SNHLY and CDR2 FYNNEI. With 8 bases clipped from V and 4 bases from J, the junction kept 5 bases outside the gene matches. In DNA form, the CDR3 reads TGTGCCAGCTTACAGGGGGCGGCCACCGGGGAGCTGTTTTTT. Translation: CASLQGAATGELFF. The full variable domain, with the rest looked up from reference TRBV2 and TRBJ2-2, is EPEVTQTPSHQVTQMGQEVILRCVPISNHLYFYWYRQILGQKVEFLVSFYNNEISEKSEIFDDQFSVERPDGSNFTLKIRSTKLEDSAMYFCASLQGAATGELFFGEGSRLTVL.

The chain links TRBV27 to TRBJ2-7; 7 bases map to TRBD1. The CDR3 is 13 amino acids. Germline V gene data show CDR1 as MNHEY and CDR2 as SMNVEV (reference sequence). Trimming took 5 bases from V and 3 from J; bases not matched to a gene: 4. CDR3 DNA sequence: TGTGCCAGCAGTCCGGGACAGAGCTACGAGCAGTACTTC. This sequence encodes CASSPGQSYEQYF.

The CDR3 reads CASSVGTGGDTQYF. CDR3 in DNA: TGTGCCAGCAGCGTCGGGACAGGGGGGGATACGCAGTATTTT. The chain recombines TRBV7-8 with TRBJ2-3; 11 positions match TRBD1. The CDR3 totals 14 residues. V dropped 5 bases and J dropped 6; count of bases not matched to a gene: 4. Germline lookup yields CDR1 SGHVS and CDR2 FQNEAQ.

This chain connects TRBV28 to TRBJ2-5, with TRBD2 matching 7 bases. CDR3 size: 14 residues. The germline CDR1 and CDR2 sequences are MDHEN and SYDVKM. The trim removed 2 bases at V and 7 bases at J, leaving 7 bases unmatched. This CDR3 reads CASSLEEGRATQYF. Here the CDR3 DNA reads TGTGCCAGCAGTTTAGAGGAGGGGAGGGCGACCCAGTACTTC. Together with reference TRBV28 and TRBJ2-5, the CDR3 gives the full variable domain: DVKVTQSSRYLVKRTGEKVFLECVQDMDHENMFWYRQDPGLGLRLIYFSYDVKMKEKGDIPEGYSVSREKKERFSLILESASTNQTSMYLCASSLEEGRATQYFGPGTRLLVL.

The table lists this clone with a count of one. This chain uses TRBV27 with TRBJ1-1; 8 bases are shared with TRBD1. Per germline, CDR1 MNHEY and CDR2 SMNVEV (reference sequence). After removal of 3 bases from V and 3 bases from J, the junction contained 6 bases not matched to a gene. This CDR3 has 15 amino acids. CDR3 in DNA: TGTGCCAGCAGTTTGAGCCTGACAGGGGACACTGAAGCTTTCTTT. Protein: CASSLSLTGDTEAFF.

V is TRBV7-3 and J is TRBJ2-1; the match to TRBD2 covers 8 bases. J gave up 7 bases and V 5 bases, and 7 bases lay outside the gene matches. The CDR3 covers 14 residues. The germline gives CDR1 SGHTA, CDR2 FQGTGA. The CDR3 protein is CASSLGRGRNEQFF. CDR3 in DNA: TGTGCCAGCAGCCTCGGGAGGGGGAGGAATGAGCAGTTCTTC.

This clone was counted a single time. The junction and the germline gene differ at one end; a read error may be behind it. V gene TRBV7-7 combines with J gene TRBJ2-7; 7 bases align to TRBD2. Germline lookup yields CDR1 SSHAT and CDR2 FNYEAQ (reference sequence). The CDR3 runs to 16 residues. CDR3 amino acids: CASSLAGGTAPYEQYF. The DNA for the CDR3 is TGTGCTAGCAGCTTAGCCGGGGGGACTGCCCCCTACGAGCAGTACTTC.

The chain links TRBV4-1 to TRBJ2-1, with D tentatively TRBD2 (6 bases). CDR3 length: 22 residues. V was shortened by 4 bases and J by 0 bases, with 31 bases between the two germline ends. Germline-derived CDR1 and CDR2 are MGHRA and YSYEKL. DNA of the CDR3: TGCGCCAGCAGCCTTCCAAAGGGACTGAGTCTACCACAAACCCTCTCCTACAATGAGCAGTTCTTC. Its protein product is CASSLPKGLSLPQTLSYNEQFF.

This rearrangement joins TRBV7-3 to TRBJ2-1, with TRBD1 matching over 12 bases. V gave up 5 bases and J gave up 1 base; unmatched junction bases: 12. The CDR3 covers 19 residues. The V gene's germline CDR1 is SGHTA and CDR2 FQGTGA. The chain's CDR3 is CASSPVGTGGAGSYNEQFF. For the CDR3, the DNA is TGTGCCAGCAGCCCAGTTGGGACAGGGGGCGCCGGGTCCTACAATGAGCAGTTCTTC.

The chain has TRBV15 and TRBJ2-3; the D gene is possibly TRBD2 (7 bases). Germline V gene lookup returns CDR1 LNHNV and CDR2 YYDKDF (reference sequence). Trimming shortened V by 3 bases and J by 2 bases, and 18 bases separated the two germline ends. The CDR3 totals 17 residues. The CDR3 spells CATSRGTGGGVTDTQYF. Here the CDR3 DNA reads TGTGCCACCAGCAGGGGAACGGGGGGCGGAGTCACAGATACGCAGTATTTT.

The chain has TRBV13 and TRBJ1-6; possibly TRBD1 for D (5 bases). Germline V gene sequence: CDR1 PRHDT, CDR2 FYEKMQ (reference sequence). The CDR3 runs to 15 residues. Trimming cost V 0 bases and J 8 bases, with 11 bases left between them. The CDR3 DNA reads TGTGCCAGCAGCTTAGGAGGGGTAGGACATTCACCCCTCCACTTT. Translation: CASSLGGVGHSPLHF.

The genes are TRBV7-8 and TRBJ2-1, with 7 nucleotides matching TRBD1. This CDR3 is built from 13 residues. The V gene end was trimmed by 5 bases and the J gene end by 8 bases; junction bases not matched to a gene: 6. CDR1 and CDR2 (germline): SGHVS, FQNEAQ. The CDR3 protein is CASSRPGGYEQFF. The CDR3, as DNA: TGTGCCAGCAGCCGCCCAGGGGGTTATGAGCAGTTCTTC. The full variable domain, with the rest looked up from reference TRBV7-8 and TRBJ2-1, is GAGVSQSPRYKVAKRGQDVALRCDPISGHVSLFWYQQALGQGPEFLTYFQNEAQLDKSGLPSDRFFAERPEGSVSTLKIQRTQQEDSAVYLCASSRPGGYEQFFGPGTRLTVL.

The chain has TRBV27 and TRBJ2-7, with 14 bases matching TRBD2. The germline gives CDR1 MNHEY, CDR2 SMNVEV (reference sequence). Trimming took 5 bases from V and 4 from J; bases not matched to a gene: 4. This CDR3 contains 15 residues. Written as DNA, the CDR3 is TGTGCCAGCAGTCCGGGACTAGCGGGAGTGTACGAGCAGTACTTC. This translates into CASSPGLAGVYEQYF.

The V call is TRBV25-1, the J call TRBJ2-6; maybe TRBD1 (5 bases). V gave up 4 bases and J gave up 0 bases, with 13 bases separating them. Germline loops: CDR1 MGHDK, CDR2 SYGVNS. The CDR3 runs 17 residues. CDR3 amino acids: CASSGVRQGSGANVLTF. DNA of the CDR3: TGTGCCAGCAGTGGGGTTAGGCAGGGCTCTGGGGCCAACGTCCTGACTTTC.

The chain links TRBV5-1 to TRBJ2-5; TRBD2 agrees at 10 bases. V trimming: 5 bases; J trimming: 4 bases; junction bases outside the gene matches: 8. Germline CDR1 is SGHRS and CDR2 is YFSETQ. This CDR3 is built from 15 residues. The CDR3 DNA is TGCGCCAGCAGAGTGGCTAGCGGGAGTGGAGAGACCCAGTACTTC. Its protein is CASRVASGSGETQYF. Together with reference TRBV5-1 and TRBJ2-5, the CDR3 gives the full variable domain: KAGVTQTPRYLIKTRGQQVTLSCSPISGHRSVSWYQQTPGQGLQFLFEYFSETQRNKGNFPGRFSGRQFSNSRSEMNVSTLELGDSALYLCASRVASGSGETQYFGPGTRLLVL.

The chain employs TRBV18 and TRBJ2-7, with TRBD2 matching 13 bases. This CDR3 spans 17 amino acids. V was clipped by 5 bases and J by 2 bases; unmatched bases: 9. Germline CDR1 KGHSH, CDR2 LQKENI. CDR3 nucleotides: TGTGCCAGCTCATCTTCCGGGACTAGCGGGATTCCCTACGAGCAGTACTTC. It codes for CASSSSGTSGIPYEQYF. Drawing the rest from reference TRBV18 and TRBJ2-7, the complete variable domain is NAGVMQNPRHLVRRRGQEARLRCSPMKGHSHVYWYRQLPEEGLKFMVYLQKENIIDESGMPKERFSAEFPKEGPSILRIQQVVRGDSAAYFCASSSSGTSGIPYEQYFGPGTRLTVT.

This clone was seen a handful of times. CDR3 in amino acids: CASASGGASYEQYF. CDR3 nucleotides: TGTGCCAGCGCGAGCGGGGGAGCCTCCTACGAGCAGTACTTC. This chain joins TRBV7-6 and TRBJ2-7; 8 positions agree with TRBD2. This CDR3 has 14 amino acids. From germline, CDR1 is SGHVS and CDR2 FNYEAQ. Trimming removed 8 bases from V and 0 bases from J; junction bases left unmatched: 6.